Listed below are T cell receptor beta chains from one sample, sequenced in a study of T cells in Graves' hyperthyroidism and ophthalmopathy. TCRdb fed the multiplex PCR reads into MiXCR, producing one record per CDR3 protein. The sample shows about 620,000 distinct CDR3 sequences, under 20% of them seen only once. Material for sequencing was blood. The source of these receptors is a woman aged 30 to 39 with Graves' hyperthyroidism. The CDR3 runs from the conserved cysteine through the conserved F or W. Each record gives: J gene, V gene, CDR3 length, CDR3 protein.

J: TRBJ1-2; V: TRBV28; length: 13; CDR3: CASSLGEYYGYTF
J: TRBJ1-5; V: TRBV6-1; length: 14; CDR3: CASSVTTGNQPQHF
J: TRBJ2-5; V: TRBV18; length: 16; CDR3: CASSLRLGDYQETQYF
J: TRBJ1-2; V: TRBV3-1; length: 15; CDR3: CASSPPGTVNYGYTF
J: TRBJ1-4; V: TRBV30; length: 14; CDR3: CAWSFPDRGEKLFF
J: TRBJ2-7; V: TRBV11-2; length: 13; CDR3: CASRAAGTYEQYF
J: TRBJ2-5; V: TRBV20-1; length: 15; CDR3: CSARGRGGTKETQYF
J: TRBJ2-1; V: TRBV5-1; length: 13; CDR3: CASSYGGPGEQFF
J: TRBJ2-7; V: TRBV28; length: 13; CDR3: CASRPGQGYEQYF
J: TRBJ1-1; V: TRBV10-3; length: 13; CDR3: CAISEEGDTEAFF
J: TRBJ1-2; V: TRBV20-1; length: 13; CDR3: CSASLRVNYGYTF
J: TRBJ1-2; V: TRBV9; length: 15; CDR3: CASSVGKGARYGYTF
J: TRBJ2-7; V: TRBV3-1; length: 16; CDR3: CASSQGSGQGSYEQYF
J: TRBJ2-7; V: TRBV6-1; length: 14; CDR3: CASSTDRRSYEQYF
J: TRBJ2-7; V: TRBV19; length: 15; CDR3: CASNIGLAGGYEQYF
J: TRBJ2-2; V: TRBV13; length: 15; CDR3: CASSLAGQGGGELFF
J: TRBJ2-5; V: TRBV27; length: 15; CDR3: CASSPLLPLQETQYF
J: TRBJ2-7; V: TRBV6-2/TRBV6-3; length: 12; CDR3: CASRRDFYEQYF
J: TRBJ1-1; V: TRBV10-2; length: 13; CDR3: CASSELVNTEAFF
J: TRBJ2-1; V: TRBV7-8; length: 15; CDR3: CASSSTSGRANEQFF
J: TRBJ2-6; V: TRBV2; length: 16; CDR3: CASSERVGFGANVLTF
J: TRBJ2-7; V: TRBV19; length: 12; CDR3: CASNEGGDEQYF
J: TRBJ1-1; V: TRBV5-1; length: 14; CDR3: CASSFQTGNTEAFF
J: TRBJ2-1; V: TRBV27; length: 18; CDR3: CASRTYRGGKSSYNEQFF
J: TRBJ2-3; V: TRBV7-2; length: 14; CDR3: CASSPGLVTDTQYF
J: TRBJ1-1; V: TRBV18; length: 14; CDR3: CASSPKRLNTEAFF
J: TRBJ2-7; V: TRBV12-3/TRBV12-4; length: 15; CDR3: CASSLAVAGGPEQYF
J: TRBJ2-3; V: TRBV28; length: 16; CDR3: CASSLSGAKYTDTQYF
J: TRBJ2-7; V: TRBV27; length: 13; CDR3: CASAAGGAYEQYF
J: TRBJ1-2; V: TRBV6-2/TRBV6-3; length: 16; CDR3: CASSPSPDRMYYGYTF
J: TRBJ2-1; V: TRBV9; length: 12; CDR3: CASSGDQYEQFF
J: TRBJ2-1; V: TRBV2; length: 14; CDR3: CASSDWAGANEQFF
J: TRBJ1-2; V: TRBV28; length: 15; CDR3: CASSVGEAINYGYTF
J: TRBJ2-4; V: TRBV28; length: 14; CDR3: CASSRTGSENIQYF
J: TRBJ2-5; V: TRBV20-1; length: 12; CDR3: CSATDRGETQYF
J: TRBJ2-1; V: TRBV19; length: 13; CDR3: CASSTGGDNEQFF
J: TRBJ1-5; V: TRBV5-1; length: 13; CDR3: CASSVDRDQPQHF
J: TRBJ2-5; V: TRBV6-1; length: 13; CDR3: CASRVPGQETQYF
J: TRBJ2-1; V: TRBV27; length: 15; CDR3: CASSREGGSYNEQFF
J: TRBJ1-2; V: TRBV28; length: 15; CDR3: CASSLRSIANYGYTF
J: TRBJ2-7; V: TRBV27; length: 13; CDR3: CASSPQATYEQYF
J: TRBJ1-6; V: TRBV6-5; length: 15; CDR3: CASSYSKEGRSPLHF
J: TRBJ2-5; V: TRBV28; length: 18; CDR3: CASSSGPSRLAGTETQYF
J: TRBJ2-2; V: TRBV7-8; length: 13; CDR3: CASSPGIAGELFF
J: TRBJ2-2; V: TRBV25-1; length: 16; CDR3: CASNETRGGNTGELFF
J: TRBJ1-4; V: TRBV4-1; length: 13; CDR3: CASSQDGDEKLFF
J: TRBJ2-3; V: TRBV2; length: 14; CDR3: CASSTGTSGVTQYF
J: TRBJ2-7; V: TRBV5-6; length: 15; CDR3: CASSFGLAETYEQYF